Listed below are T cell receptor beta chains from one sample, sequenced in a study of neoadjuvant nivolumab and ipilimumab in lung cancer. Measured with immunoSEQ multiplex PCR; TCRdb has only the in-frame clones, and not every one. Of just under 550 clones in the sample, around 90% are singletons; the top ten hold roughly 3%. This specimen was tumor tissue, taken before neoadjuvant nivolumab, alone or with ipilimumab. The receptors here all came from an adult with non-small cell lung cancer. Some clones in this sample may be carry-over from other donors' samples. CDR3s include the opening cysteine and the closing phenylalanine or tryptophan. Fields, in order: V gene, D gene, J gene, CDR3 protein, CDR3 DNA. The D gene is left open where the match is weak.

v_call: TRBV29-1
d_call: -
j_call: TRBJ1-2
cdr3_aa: CSVEDPWTKGGYTF
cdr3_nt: TGCAGCGTTGAAGATCCTTGGACCAAGGGTGGCTACACCTTC

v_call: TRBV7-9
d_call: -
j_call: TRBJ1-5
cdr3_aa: CASSLVGGPQHF
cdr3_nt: TGTGCCAGCAGCTTAGTGGGGGGTCCCCAGCATTTT